A single sample is the source of the 5 T cell receptor beta chains below, sequenced in a study of T cell responses to AZD1222 COVID-19 vaccine. TCRdb's copy holds only in-frame clones and misses some; the assay was immunoSEQ multiplex PCR. This sample carries 150,000 or so clones, 80% to 90% of them seen once, and the ten largest clones take about 5%. Sequences were derived from peripheral blood, sampled on day 0 of AZD1222 vaccination. The receptor set was obtained from an adult in good health.

The V gene is TRBV4-3, the J gene TRBJ2-3; D is undetermined. V was trimmed by 4 bases and J by 6 bases, leaving 14 bases between them. The CDR3 totals 14 residues. Germline V gene lookup returns CDR1 LGHNA and CDR2 YSLEER. CDR3 residues: CASSLGPLTDTQYF. The CDR3 coding sequence is TGCGCCAGCAGCCTGGGTCCCCTCACGGATACGCAGTATTTT.

The chain recombines TRBV25-1 with TRBJ2-7; D gene uncertain. V gave up 3 bases and J gave up 7 bases, with 7 bases separating them. Per germline, CDR1 MGHDK and CDR2 SYGVNS. The CDR3 runs to 11 residues. The CDR3 DNA sequence: TGTGCCAGCAGTGACCGTCGAGAGCAGTACTTC. It specifies CASSDRREQYF.

This chain uses TRBV5-4 with TRBJ2-7; unclear D gene. The V end lost 1 base, the J end lost 3 bases, and 11 bases lay between the germline ends. The CDR3 length is 14 residues. Per germline, CDR1 SGHNT and CDR2 YYREEE (reference sequence). The CDR3 sequence is CASSLRTGGYEQYF. The DNA of the CDR3 is TGTGCCAGCAGCTTGCGGACGGGCGGCTACGAGCAGTACTTC.

In its sample, this clone was seen once. This chain joins TRBV30 and TRBJ1-1; D is undetermined. Germline V gene lookup returns CDR1 GTSNPN and CDR2 SVGIG (reference sequence). The CDR3 contains 13 residues. With 0 bases removed from V and 8 bases from J, the gap between germline ends came to 13 bases. CDR3 protein: CAWSVRAAGEAFF. The CDR3 nucleotides are TGTGCCTGGAGTGTAAGGGCAGCCGGAGAAGCTTTCTTT.

Only one count was recorded for this clone. The chain links TRBV5-4 to TRBJ2-2; D is ambiguous. The CDR3 extends over 17 amino acids. Germline loops: CDR1 SGHNT, CDR2 YYREEE (reference sequence). With 4 bases removed from V and 3 bases from J, the gap between germline ends came to 19 bases. DNA of the CDR3: TGTGCCAGCAGCCCGCGTCCCTACCCTGGGGACACCGGGGAGCTGTTTTTT. Protein sequence: CASSPRPYPGDTGELFF. Drawing the rest from reference TRBV5-4 and TRBJ2-2, the complete variable domain is ETGVTQSPTHLIKTRGQQVTLRCSSQSGHNTVSWYQQALGQGPQFIFQYYREEENGRGNFPPRFSGLQFPNYSSELNVNALELDDSALYLCASSPRPYPGDTGELFFGEGSRLTVL.